The 29 T cell receptor beta chains listed next were all sequenced from one sample in a study of CD8 T cells in ankylosing spondylitis. A single record per CDR3 protein comes from TCRdb applying MiXCR to the 5' RACE reads. The table includes around 180,000 distinct CDR3 sequences, 15% to 20% detected once. Sequencing was carried out using blood, either unsorted or a sorted T cell fraction (not recorded which). The source is a male donor between 5 and 29 years old with ankylosing spondylitis or in good health (not recorded which).

This clonotype was found many times. The gene calls are TRBV20-1 and TRBJ2-1; TRBD2 aligns across 13 bases. CDR3 length: 14 residues. Germline V CDR1 and CDR2: DFQATT, SNEGSKA (reference sequence). Losses at the gene ends were 2 bases for V and 10 bases for J; bases not matched to a gene: 5. This chain's CDR3 is CSARSGTSGTEQFF. In DNA, the CDR3 is TGCAGTGCTAGATCCGGGACTAGCGGGACCGAGCAGTTCTTC.

The CDR3 here is CASSYLQGAGELFF. DNA for the CDR3: TGTGCCAGCAGTTATCTACAGGGAGCCGGGGAGCTGTTTTTT. The V gene is TRBV6-5, the J gene TRBJ2-2; D is perhaps TRBD1 (6 bases). The length of the CDR3 is 14 residues. Germline-derived CDR1 and CDR2 are MNHEY and SVGAGI. Trimming took 3 bases from V and 6 from J, leaving 11 bases between them.

The chain has TRBV12-5 and TRBJ1-1; D is perhaps TRBD1 (6 bases). Germline V lookup: CDR1 LGHNT, CDR2 FRNRAP. The CDR3 runs to 18 residues. Deletions cut 1 base from V and 4 bases from J, with 22 bases between. Written as DNA, the CDR3 is TGTGCTAGTGGTTTGGAGGAATTTTGGGGGGCGCTTCCCACTGAAGCTTTCTTT. This codes for CASGLEEFWGALPTEAFF.

This chain links TRBV5-4 with TRBJ2-7; 9 bases are a match to TRBD2. J was trimmed by 3 bases and V by 0 bases; bases with no gene match: 4. The V gene's germline CDR1 is SGHNT and CDR2 YYREEE (reference sequence). This CDR3 is built from 15 residues. In DNA, the CDR3 is TGTGCCAGCAGCTTGGTCGCGGGAGGGTTCTACGAGCAGTACTTC. Translating gives CASSLVAGGFYEQYF.

The gene calls are TRBV19 and TRBJ2-1; 12 bases map to TRBD2. The germline gives CDR1 LNHDA, CDR2 SQIVND (reference sequence). This CDR3 has 17 amino acids. The junction had 1 base not matched to a gene; V was cut back by 1 base and J by 0 bases. As DNA, the CDR3 is TGTGCCAGTAGTATAGGGGGACTAGCGGGCTCCTACAATGAGCAGTTCTTC. This sequence encodes CASSIGGLAGSYNEQFF.

This clonotype was found many times. The DNA of the CDR3 is TGTGCCAGCAGCCAACGTGCGGGGGATAGTGGCTACACCTTC. Protein product: CASSQRAGDSGYTF. The rearrangement uses TRBV4-2 and TRBJ1-2, with TRBD1 as a possible D gene (5 bases). Trimming cost V 2 bases and J 7 bases, with 14 bases left between them. The germline CDR1 and CDR2 sequences are LGHNA and YNFKEQ. The CDR3 has 14 residues.

This clonotype occurred many times. The V and J genes are TRBV14 and TRBJ2-1; D is ambiguous. The germline CDR1 and CDR2 sequences are SGHDN and FVKESK. The ends were cut back, 4 bases at V and 6 bases at J, with 7 bases in the middle. The CDR3 length is 12 residues. The CDR3 here is CASSPYVNEQFF. CDR3 DNA sequence: TGTGCCAGCAGCCCCTACGTCAATGAGCAGTTCTTC.

The rearrangement joins TRBV7-3 to TRBJ2-2; 8 bases map to TRBD2. CDR3 length equals 14 residues. With 5 bases clipped from V and 6 bases from J, the junction kept 5 bases outside the gene matches. Germline V lookup: CDR1 SGHTA, CDR2 FQGTGA. CDR3 coding DNA: TGTGCCAGCAGCCCGGGACTAGTCGCCGGGGAGCTGTTTTTT. Residues: CASSPGLVAGELFF.

In its sample, this clonotype was seen many times. The chain carries TRBV7-9 and TRBJ2-5, with 7 positions matching TRBD2. Trimming at V came to 2 bases and at J to 1 base, leaving 4 bases not matched to a gene. Germline CDR1 SEHNR, CDR2 FQNEAQ (reference sequence). This CDR3 is 15 amino acids long. The CDR3 coding sequence is TGTGCCAGCAGCTTAAGGCTAGCGGTCCAAGAGACCCAGTACTTC. Protein: CASSLRLAVQETQYF. The full variable domain, with the rest looked up from reference TRBV7-9 and TRBJ2-5, is DTGVSQNPRHKITKRGQNVTFRCDPISEHNRLYWYRQTLGQGPEFLTYFQNEAQLEKSRLLSDRFSAERPKGSFSTLEIQRTEQGDSAMYLCASSLRLAVQETQYFGPGTRLLVL.

The chain carries TRBV10-2 and TRBJ2-7; 7 bases are shared with TRBD1. The CDR3 length is 13 residues. Germline CDR1 WSHSY, CDR2 SAAADI. Trimming took 5 bases from V and 3 from J; bases not matched to a gene: 4. CDR3 DNA: TGCGCCAGCAGTCTCCGGGACAGCTACGAGCAGTACGTC. It yields the protein CASSLRDSYEQYV.

This clonotype has a count of ten or more. V and J are TRBV15 and TRBJ2-3; 7 bases fit TRBD2. This CDR3 comprises 16 residues. After removal of 2 bases from V and 4 bases from J, the junction contained 9 bases not matched to a gene. In germline, CDR1 is LNHNV, CDR2 YYDKDF (reference sequence). The CDR3 nucleotides read TGTGCCACCAGCAGACTTACTAGCGCGGTGGCAGATACGCAGTATTTT. Its protein is CATSRLTSAVADTQYF.

This clonotype was recorded many times. This chain uses TRBV29-1 with TRBJ1-3; 9 bases are a match to TRBD1. The ends lost 6 bases at V and 11 bases at J; junction bases unmatched: 11. This CDR3 is built from 13 residues. CDR1 and CDR2 from the germline V gene are SQVTM and ANQGSEA. The CDR3 coding sequence is TGCAGCGTCGCGGGACAGGGTAATACGGCCATATATTTT. It translates to CSVAGQGNTAIYF.

This clonotype has at least ten counts. The rearrangement uses TRBV9 and TRBJ2-5, with D hard to call. The CDR3 consists of 13 residues. Germline V lookup: CDR1 SGDLS, CDR2 YYNGEE. The V gene lost 0 bases and the J gene lost 1 base, with 4 bases spanning the gap. The chain's CDR3 is CASSVAFQETQYF. The CDR3 DNA reads as TGTGCCAGCAGCGTAGCCTTCCAAGAGACCCAGTACTTC.

This clonotype was observed many times. This sequence joins TRBV12-3 or TRBV12-4 and TRBJ1-6; the D gene is possibly TRBD1 (5 bases). With 2 bases removed from V and 8 bases from J, the gap between germline ends came to 16 bases. The CDR3 totals 16 residues. The CDR3 nucleotides read TGTGCCAGCAGTTTACCTCCGGCAGGGAAAGATTCACCCCTCCACTTT. Encoded protein: CASSLPPAGKDSPLHF.

This clonotype was seen ten or more times. The J gene is TRBJ2-7, the V gene TRBV15; D remains ambiguous. V lost 3 bases and J 1 base, leaving 10 bases between the germline ends. CDR1 is LNHNV and CDR2 is YYDKDF in the germline V gene (reference sequence). The CDR3 length is 14 residues. The CDR3 nucleotides read TGTGCCACCAGCAGGGCTACCGGTTCCTACGAGCAGTACTTC. Encoded protein: CATSRATGSYEQYF. The full variable domain, completed using reference TRBV15 and TRBJ2-7, is DAMVIQNPRYQVTQFGKPVTLSCSQTLNHNVMYWYQQKSSQAPKLLFHYYDKDFNNEADTPDNFQSRRPNTSFCFLDIRSPGLGDTAMYLCATSRATGSYEQYFGPGTRLTVT.

This clonotype was counted ten times or more. The chain recombines TRBV4-2 with TRBJ2-7; perhaps TRBD1 as D (5 bases). The V end lost 0 bases, the J end lost 5 bases, and 14 bases lay between the germline ends. The length of the CDR3 is 15 residues. CDR1 and CDR2 from the germline V gene are LGHNA and YNFKEQ. CDR3 loop: CASSQDFGQGDEQYF. The CDR3 DNA follows: TGTGCCAGCAGCCAAGATTTTGGGCAGGGTGACGAGCAGTACTTC.

This clonotype showed up just a few times. This chain links TRBV30 with TRBJ2-1; TRBD2 agrees at 7 bases. The V gene end was trimmed by 4 bases and the J gene end by 7 bases; junction bases not matched to a gene: 10. This CDR3 has 14 amino acids. CDR1 GTSNPN and CDR2 SVGIG come from the germline V gene (reference sequence). DNA for the CDR3: TGTGCCTGGAAGGGACTAACCGTAGGGAATGAGCAGTTCTTC. It yields the protein CAWKGLTVGNEQFF.

This clonotype was picked up many times. This chain links TRBV29-1 with TRBJ2-1; tentative D call: TRBD1 (5 bases). V lost 4 bases, J lost 9 bases, and 13 bases lay in between. The CDR3 has 12 residues. Looked up from germline, CDR1 is SQVTM and CDR2 is ANQGSEA. The CDR3 coding sequence is TGCAGCGTTGGGGCGACAGAAGGTGAGCAGTTCTTC. Amino acid sequence: CSVGATEGEQFF.

There are many counts of this clonotype. The chain couples TRBV12-3 or TRBV12-4 to TRBJ2-1; D is perhaps TRBD2 (5 bases). With 5 bases removed from V and 5 bases from J, the gap between germline ends came to 10 bases. The CDR3 is 13 residues long. The CDR3 DNA follows: TGTGCCAGCAGTGGTACTAGAAACAATGAGCAGTTCTTC. Residues: CASSGTRNNEQFF.

The V gene is TRBV29-1, the J gene TRBJ2-1, with 12 bases fitting TRBD2. The germline V gene has CDR1 SQVTM and CDR2 ANQGSEA. The CDR3 loop spans 14 amino acids. Trimming at V came to 7 bases and at J to 2 bases, leaving 3 bases not matched to a gene. The DNA for the CDR3 is TGCAGCGAAAGGACTAGCGGGACCTACAATGAGCAGTTCTTC. This gives the protein CSERTSGTYNEQFF.

This clonotype turned up a few times. The genes are TRBV5-1 and TRBJ2-4; possibly TRBD1 for D (6 bases). The length of the CDR3 is 15 residues. Trimming left V 1 base short and J 5 bases short, with 13 bases between. Looked up from germline, CDR1 is SGHRS and CDR2 is YFSETQ. The CDR3: CASSLRQGLENIQYF. DNA for the CDR3: TGCGCCAGCAGCTTGCGGCAGGGGTTAGAAAACATTCAGTACTTC.

This clonotype was seen at least ten times. The chain is built from TRBV12-3 or TRBV12-4 and TRBJ2-5; 10 nucleotides align to TRBD2. CDR3 size: 14 residues. The junction had 7 bases not matched to a gene; V was cut back by 5 bases and J by 7 bases. The CDR3 spells CASSPSGRAVTQYF. In DNA, the CDR3 is TGTGCCAGCAGTCCCAGCGGGAGGGCCGTGACCCAGTACTTC.

This clonotype was found many times. The rearrangement links TRBV14 to TRBJ2-2, with D unresolved. This CDR3 region has 15 residues. V lost 0 bases, J lost 1 base, and 6 bases lay in between. The germline CDR1 and CDR2 sequences are SGHDN and FVKESK. The CDR3, as DNA: TGTGCCAGCAGCCAAGATCCGGGGAACACCGGGGAGCTGTTTTTT. Residues: CASSQDPGNTGELFF.

This clonotype was detected many times. The chain couples TRBV30 to TRBJ2-1; 12 positions match TRBD2. CDR3 length: 16 residues. The V gene's germline CDR1 is GTSNPN and CDR2 SVGIG (reference sequence). V was pared by 3 bases and J by 3 bases, with 6 bases of the junction left unmatched. The DNA of the CDR3 is TGTGCCTGGAGGGCTAGCGGGAGGGCAAACTACAATGAGCAGTTCTTC. Amino acids: CAWRASGRANYNEQFF.

The chain has TRBV10-3 and TRBJ2-2; the D is unclear. Trimming left V 2 bases short and J 0 bases short, with 7 bases between. The CDR3 is made up of 15 amino acids. Per the germline V gene, CDR1 is ENHRY and CDR2 is SYGVKD. The CDR3: CAISETGTNTGELFF. The CDR3 DNA is TGTGCCATCAGTGAGACTGGAACGAACACCGGGGAGCTGTTTTTT.

At least ten counts were recorded for this clonotype. The V call is TRBV29-1, the J call TRBJ2-6; possibly TRBD1 or TRBD2 for D (5 bases each). The CDR3 loop spans 16 amino acids. The germline gives CDR1 SQVTM, CDR2 ANQGSEA. V lost 6 bases and J 0 bases, leaving 15 bases between the germline ends. The CDR3 loop is CSVSRDVDSGANVLTF. DNA of the CDR3: TGCAGCGTATCCCGGGACGTAGACTCTGGGGCCAACGTCCTGACTTTC.

The rearrangement uses TRBV6-2 or TRBV6-3 and TRBJ1-2; D unclear. Trimming took 5 bases from V and 0 from J, leaving 7 bases between them. Per the germline V gene, CDR1 is MNHEY and CDR2 is SVGEGT. The CDR3 consists of 13 residues. CDR3 bases: TGTGCCAGCAGTCTCTCGACTAACTATGGCTACACCTTC. Encoded protein: CASSLSTNYGYTF.

Comment on this clonotype: It is unclear where the CDR3 begins or ends on the DNA, so no DNA is shown, and the CDR3 is as TCRdb lists it. This chain connects TRBV6-5 to TRBJ2-1; TRBD1 is the table's D call, not checked against the DNA. The CDR3 spans 12 amino acids, including both terminal residues. Germline assignment: CDR1 MNHEY and CDR2 SVGAGI. The chain's CDR3 is CASSSVRGRQFF.

The sample holds many counts of this clonotype. V usage is TRBV6-2 or TRBV6-3 and J usage is TRBJ2-1; D unclear. V was cut by 4 bases and J by 8 bases, with 18 bases left in between. This CDR3 has 15 amino acids. Germline CDR1 MNHEY, CDR2 SVGEGT. DNA of the CDR3: TGTGCCAGCAGTTGGGTCAGCGCATTATTCGATGAGCAGTTCTTC. Protein: CASSWVSALFDEQFF.